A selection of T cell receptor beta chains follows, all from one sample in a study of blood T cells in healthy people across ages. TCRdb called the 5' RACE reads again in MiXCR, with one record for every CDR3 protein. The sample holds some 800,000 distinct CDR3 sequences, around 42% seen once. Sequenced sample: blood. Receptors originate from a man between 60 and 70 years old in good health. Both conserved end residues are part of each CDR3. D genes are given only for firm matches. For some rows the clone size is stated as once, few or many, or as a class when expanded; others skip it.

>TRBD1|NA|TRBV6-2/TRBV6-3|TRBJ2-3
TGTGCCAGCAGGCCGGGCCGGACAGGTACGCAGTATTTT
CASRPGRTGTQYF
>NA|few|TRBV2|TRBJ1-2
TGTGCCAGCAGTGAAATCAGGGACGGAGGCTACACCTTC
CASSEIRDGGYTF
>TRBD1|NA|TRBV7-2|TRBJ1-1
TGTGCCAGCAGGAAAGGGACAGGAGTGAACACTGAAGCTTTCTTT
CASRKGTGVNTEAFF
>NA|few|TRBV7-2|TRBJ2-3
TGTGCCAGCAGCAAAGGGGTGGGGACCCCCACAGATACGCAGTATTTT
CASSKGVGTPTDTQYF
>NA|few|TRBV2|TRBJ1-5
TGTGCCAGCACCAGGGAGGGCAATCAGCCCCAGCATTTT
CASTREGNQPQHF
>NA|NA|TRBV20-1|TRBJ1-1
TGCAGTGCTCCCCAACGGGGGGCGACTGAAGCTTTCTTT
CSAPQRGATEAFF
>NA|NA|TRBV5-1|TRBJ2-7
TGCGCCAGCAGCTCTGCAGGGAGCCACGAGCAGTACTTC
CASSSAGSHEQYF
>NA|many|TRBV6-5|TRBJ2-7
TGTGCCAGCCGGGGACCCTACGAGCAGTACTTC
CASRGPYEQYF
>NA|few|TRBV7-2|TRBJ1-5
TGTGCCAGCAGCTTAGCGTCGTTTCAGCCCCAGCATTTT
CASSLASFQPQHF
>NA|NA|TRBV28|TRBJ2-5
TGTGCCAGCACTCCAGGCGGCATCGGGCAAGAGACCCAGTACTTC
CASTPGGIGQETQYF
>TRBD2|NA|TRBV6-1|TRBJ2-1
TGTGCCAGCAGATTAGCGGGGGCGGGGAAAGAGACCCAGTTCTTC
CASRLAGAGKETQFF
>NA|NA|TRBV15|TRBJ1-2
TGTGCCACCAGCAGAGACCTCTCCCCTGACGAGAACTATGGCTACACCTTC
CATSRDLSPDENYGYTF
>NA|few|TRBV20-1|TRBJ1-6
TGCAGTGCTAGAGAAGGCCCGGGGATAACCATTAATTCACCCCTCCACTTT
CSAREGPGITINSPLHF
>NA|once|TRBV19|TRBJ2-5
TGTGCCAGTAGTAACGGTCCGGATCCTACCCAAGAGACCCAGTACTTC
CASSNGPDPTQETQYF
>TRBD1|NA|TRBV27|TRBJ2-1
TGTGCCAGCAGCGTAGTTCCCCCAGGACAGGGTCTGGGCAATGAGCAGTTCTTC
CASSVVPPGQGLGNEQFF
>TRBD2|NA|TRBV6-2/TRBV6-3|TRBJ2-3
TGTGCCAGCAGTTACGGGCCGGGACTAGGAGTAGATACGCAGTATTTT
CASSYGPGLGVDTQYF
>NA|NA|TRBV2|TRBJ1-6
TGTGCCAGCAGTGAGGGCAGAGTAAATTCACCCCTCCACTTT
CASSEGRVNSPLHF
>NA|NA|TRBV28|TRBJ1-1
TGTGCCAGCGCGACAGGCGCAAGGGGGGGGAGCACTGAAGCTTTCTTT
CASATGARGGSTEAFF
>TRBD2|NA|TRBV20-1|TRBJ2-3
TGCAGTGCTAGAGGGGCCCAGCGGGGAAAGGCAGATACGCAGTATTTT
CSARGAQRGKADTQYF
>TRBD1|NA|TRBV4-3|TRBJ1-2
TGCGCCGGCAGCCAAGACAGGGGGCAGGGCTATGGCTACACCTTC
CAGSQDRGQGYGYTF
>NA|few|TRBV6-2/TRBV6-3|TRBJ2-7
TGTGCCAGCATCCCTCTTGTCGAGCAGTACTTC
CASIPLVEQYF
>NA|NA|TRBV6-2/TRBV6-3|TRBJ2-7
TGTGCCAGCAGCGGGGGGCCCACCGACGAGCAGTACTTC
CASSGGPTDEQYF
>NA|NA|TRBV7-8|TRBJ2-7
TGTGCCAGCAGCCCCCGCAGGGAGCAGTCCTACGAGCAGTACTTC
CASSPRREQSYEQYF
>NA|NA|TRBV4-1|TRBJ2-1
TGCGCCAGCAGCCGGGGCAATTACAATGAGCAGTTCTTC
CASSRGNYNEQFF
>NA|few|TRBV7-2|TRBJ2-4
TGTGCCAGCAGCCTTAACCCGACGGGGGTTGGGGACATTCAGTACTTC
CASSLNPTGVGDIQYF
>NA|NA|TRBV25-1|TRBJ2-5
TGTGCCAGCAGTGACCCACAGGGACCCCAAGAGACCCAGTACTTC
CASSDPQGPQETQYF
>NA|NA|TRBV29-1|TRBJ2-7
TGCAGCGTTACAGAAGTGGGGGCCGAGCAGTACTTC
CSVTEVGAEQYF
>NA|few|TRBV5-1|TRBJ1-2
TGCGCCAGCAGCTTGGCCAGGGGAGAGAGGGATGGCTACACCTTC
CASSLARGERDGYTF
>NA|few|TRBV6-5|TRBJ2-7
TGTGCCAGCACAAGCGCGACCTACGAGCAGTACTTC
CASTSATYEQYF
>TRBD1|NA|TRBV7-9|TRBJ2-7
TGTACCAGCAGCAAATCTGACAGGGACGAGCAGTACTTC
CTSSKSDRDEQYF
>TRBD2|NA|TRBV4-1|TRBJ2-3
TGCGCCAGCAGCCAAGTCTTTAGCGGGGGAACAACCAACACAGATACGCAGTATTTT
CASSQVFSGGTTNTDTQYF
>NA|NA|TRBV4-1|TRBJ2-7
TGCGCCAGCAGCCAAGAAGCGGGTACAGGGTACTACGAGCAGTACTTC
CASSQEAGTGYYEQYF
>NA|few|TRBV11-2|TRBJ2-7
TGTGCCAGCAGCTTCCAGGCTCGGTACGAGCAGTACTTC
CASSFQARYEQYF
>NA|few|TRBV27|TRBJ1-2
TGTGCCAGCAGTTTATGGGGCAGATCTAACTATGGCTACACCTTC
CASSLWGRSNYGYTF
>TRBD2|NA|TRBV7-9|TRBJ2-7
TGTGCCAGCAGCGTCGGAGGACTAGCGGGGGCCTACGAGCAGTACTTC
CASSVGGLAGAYEQYF
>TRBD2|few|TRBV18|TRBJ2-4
TGTGCCAGCTCACCCGGGACTATCCGGCCTTCGGAGCAGTACTTC
CASSPGTIRPSEQYF
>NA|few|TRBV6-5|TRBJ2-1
TGTGCCAGCAGGACCGGAACAAGCTCCTACAATGAGCAGTTCTTC
CASRTGTSSYNEQFF
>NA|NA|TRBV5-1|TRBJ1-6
TGCGCCAGCAGCTTGGACGGTCACGATAATTCACCCCTCCACTTT
CASSLDGHDNSPLHF
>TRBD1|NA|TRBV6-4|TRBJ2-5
TGTGCCAGCAGTGGCCCGACAGGGGTTAGGGAGACCCAGTACTTC
CASSGPTGVRETQYF
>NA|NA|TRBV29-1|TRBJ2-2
TGCAGCGTTGTGGGCAGGGTATGGACCGGGGAGCTGTTTTTT
CSVVGRVWTGELFF
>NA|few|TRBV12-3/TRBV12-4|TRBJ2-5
TGTGCCAGCAGGCGTCCGGAGATTAGGGGGGGTAGGAAGACCCAGTACTTC
CASRRPEIRGGRKTQYF
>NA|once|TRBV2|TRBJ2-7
TGTGCCAGCAGTGAGGACACTTTCTCCTACGAGCAGTACTTC
CASSEDTFSYEQYF
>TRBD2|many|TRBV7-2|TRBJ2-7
TGTGCCAGCAGCATGACTAGCTCCAGGGAGCAGTACTTC
CASSMTSSREQYF
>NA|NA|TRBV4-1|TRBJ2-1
TGCGCCAGCAGCCAAAGGAGGGCGGACTACAATGAGCAGTTCTTC
CASSQRRADYNEQFF
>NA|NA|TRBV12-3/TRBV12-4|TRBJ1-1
TGTGCCAGCGGGCCACTGGGCGCTGAAGCTTTCTTT
CASGPLGAEAFF
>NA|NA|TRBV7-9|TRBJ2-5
TGTGCCAGCAGCTCGACCCGCGGACAAGAGACCCAGTACTTC
CASSSTRGQETQYF
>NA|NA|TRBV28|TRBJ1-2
TGTGCCAGCAGTTTGGGGGTGGCTGTCTATGGCTACACCTTC
CASSLGVAVYGYTF
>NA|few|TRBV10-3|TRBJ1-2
TGTGCCATCAGTGGGGACGACCGAACAAATGGCTACACCTTC
CAISGDDRTNGYTF
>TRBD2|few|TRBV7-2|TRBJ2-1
TGTGCCAGCAGCATAGTACCGGGACTATTGAACAATGAGCAGTTCTTC
CASSIVPGLLNNEQFF
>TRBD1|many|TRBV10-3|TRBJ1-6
TGTGCCATCAGAGGCGGGACAGGAAATAATTCACCCCTCCACTTT
CAIRGGTGNNSPLHF
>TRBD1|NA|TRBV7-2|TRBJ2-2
TGTGCCAGCAGCTTAGTGGGGACAGGGAACACCGGGGAGCTGTTTTTT
CASSLVGTGNTGELFF
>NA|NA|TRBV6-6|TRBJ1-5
TGTGCCAGCACTAATAATGGGGGGGCCGGTCAGCCCCAGCATTTT
CASTNNGGAGQPQHF
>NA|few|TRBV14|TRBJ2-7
TGTGCCAGCAGCCAAGTAGCATTTGTCGGCGAGCAGTACTTC
CASSQVAFVGEQYF
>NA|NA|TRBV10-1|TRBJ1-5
TGCGCCAGCAGTGAACAGCAAAATCAGCCCCAGCATTTT
CASSEQQNQPQHF
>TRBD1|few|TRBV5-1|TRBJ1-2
TGCGCCAGCAGCTTGGCAGGGGGCGCAGGGGACTATGGCTACACCTTT
CASSLAGGAGDYGYTF
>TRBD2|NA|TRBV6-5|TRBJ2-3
TGTGCCAGCAGAGACCGCGGGGGGGCCCGAGATACGCAGTATTTT
CASRDRGGARDTQYF
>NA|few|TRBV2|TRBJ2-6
TGTGCCAGCAATTTTGACGTTAGCTCTGGGGCCAACGTCCTGACTTTC
CASNFDVSSGANVLTF
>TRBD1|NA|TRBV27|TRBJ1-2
TGTGCCAGCAGTTTACTGGGTAGGACAGGGTTCCGCGGCTACACCTTC
CASSLLGRTGFRGYTF
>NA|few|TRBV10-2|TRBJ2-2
TGCGCCAGCAGTGTCGGTGGAATCGACACCGGGGAGCTGTTTTTT
CASSVGGIDTGELFF